Listed below are T cell receptor beta chains from one sample, sequenced in a study of tumor-infiltrating lymphocytes in localized non-small cell lung cancer. The table came from immunoSEQ multiplex PCR; TCRdb's copy has only in-frame clones and leaves some out. This sample has roughly 12,000 clones, with about 70% found just once. Sequencing input: uninvolved lung tissue not adjacent to the tumor. The origin of the receptors is a human donor with non-small cell lung cancer. The conserved cysteine and the conserved F or W are not part of the CDR3 here.

J gene | V gene | CDR3 protein
TRBJ1-4 | TRBV2 | ASSEWINEKLF
TRBJ2-3 | TRBV2 | ATEGGADTQY
TRBJ2-1 | TRBV7-2 | ASSLEKEGEQF
TRBJ1-6 | TRBV7-9 | ASNEHGSNSPLH
TRBJ1-2 | TRBV5-4 | ASSLKEDGYT
TRBJ1-2 | TRBV7-2 | ASSLAGRGYT
TRBJ1-1 | TRBV2 | ASSEQGENTEAF
TRBJ2-1 | TRBV28 | ASSSAGAGVTYNEQF
TRBJ2-7 | TRBV28 | ASSPGELAGANEQY
TRBJ2-4 | TRBV4-1 | ASSRTSGRYLIQY
TRBJ1-2 | TRBV30 | AWLSQGAYGYT
TRBJ2-7 | TRBV7-2 | ASSLIGGSYEQY
TRBJ1-3 | TRBV6-5 | ASSWTSGNTIY
TRBJ2-7 | TRBV4-1 | ASSQANRRSYEQY
TRBJ1-1 | TRBV7-2 | ASRRDLNTEAF
TRBJ2-6 | TRBV19 | ASSRGTGGANVLT
TRBJ2-1 | TRBV9 | ASSSGTSARSGEQF
TRBJ2-7 | TRBV25-1 | ASSVRPYEQY
TRBJ1-4 | TRBV29-1 | NVGTGGTNEKLF
TRBJ2-5 | TRBV5-4 | ASSLLSKETQY
TRBJ2-6 | TRBV7-7 | ASSLGGANVLT
TRBJ1-5 | TRBV4-1 | ASSLLWGQGAQPQH
TRBJ1-5 | TRBV7-2 | ASSSREVGGNQPQH
TRBJ2-2 | TRBV30 | AWRWTGRTGELF
TRBJ2-3 | TRBV15 | ATTDRGRTDTQY
TRBJ2-3 | TRBV6-5 | ASRTSETTDTQY
TRBJ1-1 | TRBV27 | ASSFRRRGTELARTEAF
TRBJ2-3 | TRBV5-5 | ASRLGPGTEATDTQY
TRBJ2-5 | TRBV6-5 | ASSYLGIQY
TRBJ2-1 | TRBV6-5 | ASSYGQGGSYNEQF
TRBJ2-3 | TRBV28 | ASSSGGETDTQY
TRBJ2-7 | TRBV10-3 | AISEITSGSSYEQY
TRBJ2-5 | TRBV4-1 | ASSRRRGSTGSETQY
TRBJ2-2 | TRBV7-6 | ASSLGGAELF
TRBJ2-6 | TRBV29-1 | SVEGAGANVLT
TRBJ2-7 | TRBV11-2 | ASSLEGRGSYEQY
TRBJ1-4 | TRBV4-3 | ASSHRGAGGVKLF
TRBJ2-7 | TRBV30 | AWSDGTSGTYEQY
TRBJ1-5 | TRBV5-1 | ASSAGTGVDQPQH
TRBJ2-5 | TRBV7-8 | ASSIRLAGSETQY
TRBJ2-1 | TRBV9 | ASSVVGTNDEQF
TRBJ2-1 | TRBV6-1 | ASSGGPGGLYNEQF
TRBJ1-1 | TRBV6-6 | ASSIKWDTEAF
TRBJ1-5 | TRBV19 | ASSPLGRVGNQPQH